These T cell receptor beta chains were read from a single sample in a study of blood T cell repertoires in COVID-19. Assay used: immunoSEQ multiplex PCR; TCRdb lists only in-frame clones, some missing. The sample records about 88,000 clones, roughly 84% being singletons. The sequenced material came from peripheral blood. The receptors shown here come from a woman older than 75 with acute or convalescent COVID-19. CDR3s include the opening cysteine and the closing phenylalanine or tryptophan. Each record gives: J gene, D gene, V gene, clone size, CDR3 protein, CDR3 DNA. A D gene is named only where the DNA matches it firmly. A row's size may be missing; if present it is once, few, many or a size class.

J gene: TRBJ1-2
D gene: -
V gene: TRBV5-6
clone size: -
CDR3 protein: CASSFATVSANYGYTF
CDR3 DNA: TGTGCCAGCAGCTTCGCGACAGTTTCAGCTAACTATGGCTACACCTTC

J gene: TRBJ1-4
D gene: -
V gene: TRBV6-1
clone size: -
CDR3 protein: CASSDLLHRGGAQEKLFF
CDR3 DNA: TGTGCCAGCAGTGACCTACTCCACCGGGGGGGGGCGCAGGAAAAACTGTTTTTT

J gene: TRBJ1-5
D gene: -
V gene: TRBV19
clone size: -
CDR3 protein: CAEGSPQHF
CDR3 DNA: TGTGCAGAGGGATCACCCCAGCATTTT

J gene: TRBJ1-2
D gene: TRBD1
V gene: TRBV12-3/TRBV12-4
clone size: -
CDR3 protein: CASSLTTGGRTF
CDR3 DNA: TGTGCCAGCAGTTTAACCACAGGGGGCCGCACCTTC

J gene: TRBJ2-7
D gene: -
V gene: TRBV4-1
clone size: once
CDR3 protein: CASSPGIEQYF
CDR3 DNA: TGCGCCAGCAGCCCGGGAATCGAGCAGTACTTC

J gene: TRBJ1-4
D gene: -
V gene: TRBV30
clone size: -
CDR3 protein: CAWNFRGFNEKLFF
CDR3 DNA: TGTGCCTGGAACTTCAGGGGCTTTAATGAAAAACTGTTTTTT

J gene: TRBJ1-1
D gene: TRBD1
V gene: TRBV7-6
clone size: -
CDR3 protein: CASSTRRGLRGDTEAFF
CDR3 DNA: TGTGCCAGCAGCACCCGCAGGGGGCTTAGGGGTGACACTGAAGCTTTCTTT

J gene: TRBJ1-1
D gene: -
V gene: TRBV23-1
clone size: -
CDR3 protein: CASRQQGATEAFF
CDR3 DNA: TGCGCCAGCAGGCAACAGGGTGCCACTGAAGCTTTCTTT

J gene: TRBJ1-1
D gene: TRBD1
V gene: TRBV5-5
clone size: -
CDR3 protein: CASSFSTGGPTEAFF
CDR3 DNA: TGTGCCAGCAGCTTCTCAACAGGGGGCCCCACTGAAGCTTTCTTT

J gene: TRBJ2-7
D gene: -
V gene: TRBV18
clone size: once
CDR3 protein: CASSPLDQDEQYF
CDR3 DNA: TGTGCCAGCTCACCACTAGATCAGGATGAGCAGTACTTC

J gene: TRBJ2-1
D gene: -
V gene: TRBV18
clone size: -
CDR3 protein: CASSQEGTSQKFF
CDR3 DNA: TGTGCCAGCTCACAGGAGGGGACCTCTCAAAAGTTCTTC

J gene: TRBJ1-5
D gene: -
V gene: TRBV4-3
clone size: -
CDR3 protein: CASSQEYGDQPQHF
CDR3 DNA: TGCGCCAGCAGCCAAGAGTACGGGGATCAGCCCCAGCATTTT

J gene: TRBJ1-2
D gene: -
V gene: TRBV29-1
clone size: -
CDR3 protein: CSATNTEYGYTF
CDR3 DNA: TGCAGCGCGACGAACACGGAGTATGGCTACACCTTC

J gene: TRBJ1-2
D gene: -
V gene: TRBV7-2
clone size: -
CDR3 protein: CASTLWGDYTF
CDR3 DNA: TGTGCCAGCACCCTCTGGGGGGACTACACCTTC

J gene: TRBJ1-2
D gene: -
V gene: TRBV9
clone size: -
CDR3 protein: CASSGRAGNYGYTF
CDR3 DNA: TGTGCCAGCAGCGGCCGGGCAGGGAACTATGGCTACACCTTC

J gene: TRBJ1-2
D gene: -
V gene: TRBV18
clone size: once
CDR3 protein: CASSPSRDTVYGYTF
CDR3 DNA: TGTGCCAGCTCACCATCACGGGACACCGTCTATGGCTACACCTTC

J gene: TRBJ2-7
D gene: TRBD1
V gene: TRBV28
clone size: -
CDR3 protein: CASSKNRGEGAYEQYF
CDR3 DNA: TGTGCCAGCAGCAAAAACAGGGGCGAGGGGGCCTACGAGCAGTACTTC

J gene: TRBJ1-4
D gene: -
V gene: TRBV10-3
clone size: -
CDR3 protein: CAISEAENEKLFF
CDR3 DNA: TGTGCCATCAGTGAGGCAGAAAATGAAAAACTGTTTTTT

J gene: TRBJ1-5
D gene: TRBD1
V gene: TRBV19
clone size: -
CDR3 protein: CASSIATGGNQPQHF
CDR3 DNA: TGTGCCAGTAGTATAGCGACAGGGGGCAATCAGCCCCAGCATTTT

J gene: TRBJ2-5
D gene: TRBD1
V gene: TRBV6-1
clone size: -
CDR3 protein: CASSAITGVGARETQYF
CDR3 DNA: TGTGCCAGCAGTGCCATTACAGGGGTGGGAGCAAGGGAGACCCAGTACTTC

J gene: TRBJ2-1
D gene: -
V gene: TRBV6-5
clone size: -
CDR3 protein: CASSYSGASSYNEQFF
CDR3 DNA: TGTGCCAGCAGTTACTCGGGGGCCAGCTCCTACAATGAGCAGTTCTTC

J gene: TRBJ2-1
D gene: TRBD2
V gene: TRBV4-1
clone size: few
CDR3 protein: CASSEGLAGGNEQFF
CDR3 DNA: TGCGCCAGCAGCGAAGGACTAGCGGGGGGGAATGAGCAGTTCTTC

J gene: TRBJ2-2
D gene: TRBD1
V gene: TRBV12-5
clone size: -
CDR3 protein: CASGSRQGYTGELFF
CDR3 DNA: TGTGCTAGTGGTTCGAGACAGGGCTACACCGGGGAGCTGTTTTTT

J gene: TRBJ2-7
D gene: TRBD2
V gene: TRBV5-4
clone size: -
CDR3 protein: CASSPSGGSVAYEQYF
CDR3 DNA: TGTGCCAGCAGCCCGAGCGGCGGGAGCGTCGCCTACGAGCAGTACTTC

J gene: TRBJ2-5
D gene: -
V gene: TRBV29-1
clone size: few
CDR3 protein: CSVIGAQETQYF
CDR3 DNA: TGCAGCGTTATAGGGGCCCAAGAGACCCAGTACTTC

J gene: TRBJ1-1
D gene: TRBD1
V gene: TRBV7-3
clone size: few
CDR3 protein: CASSSQGAGTEAFF
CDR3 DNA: TGTGCCAGCAGCTCCCAGGGGGCTGGGACTGAAGCTTTCTTT

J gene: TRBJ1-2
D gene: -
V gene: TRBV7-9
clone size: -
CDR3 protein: CASSLPLGVDYGYTF
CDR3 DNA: TGTGCCAGCAGCCTCCCTTTAGGGGTGGACTATGGCTACACCTTC

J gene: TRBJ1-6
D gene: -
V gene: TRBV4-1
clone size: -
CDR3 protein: CASSQDRVGNSPLHF
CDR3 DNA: TGCGCCAGCAGCCAAGATCGGGTGGGTAATTCACCCCTCCACTTT

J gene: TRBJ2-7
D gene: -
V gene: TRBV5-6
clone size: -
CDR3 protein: CASSLAGTGEQYF
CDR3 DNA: TGTGCCAGCAGCTTGGCCGGTACGGGCGAGCAGTACTTC

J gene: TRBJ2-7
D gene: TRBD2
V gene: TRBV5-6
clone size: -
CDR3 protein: CASSFRTSGLTYEQYF
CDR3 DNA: TGTGCCAGCAGCTTCCGGACTAGCGGTCTCACCTACGAGCAGTACTTC